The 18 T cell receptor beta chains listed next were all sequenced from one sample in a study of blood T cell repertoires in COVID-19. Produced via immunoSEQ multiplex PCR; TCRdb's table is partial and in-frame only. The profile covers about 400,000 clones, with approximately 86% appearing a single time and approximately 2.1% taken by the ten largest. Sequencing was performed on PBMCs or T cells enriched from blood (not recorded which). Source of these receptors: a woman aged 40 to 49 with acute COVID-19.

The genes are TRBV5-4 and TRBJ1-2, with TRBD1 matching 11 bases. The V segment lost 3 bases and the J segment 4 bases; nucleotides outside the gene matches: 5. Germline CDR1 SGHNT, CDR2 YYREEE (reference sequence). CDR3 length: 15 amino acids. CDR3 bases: TGTGCCAGCAGCTACGGGACAGGGGGTATCTATGGCTACACCTTC. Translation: CASSYGTGGIYGYTF. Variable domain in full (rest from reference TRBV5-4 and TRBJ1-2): ETGVTQSPTHLIKTRGQQVTLRCSSQSGHNTVSWYQQALGQGPQFIFQYYREEENGRGNFPPRFSGLQFPNYSSELNVNALELDDSALYLCASSYGTGGIYGYTFGSGTRLTVV.

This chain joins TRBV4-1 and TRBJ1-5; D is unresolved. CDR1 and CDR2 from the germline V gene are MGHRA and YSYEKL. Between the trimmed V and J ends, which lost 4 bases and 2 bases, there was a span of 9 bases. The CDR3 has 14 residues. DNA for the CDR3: TGCGCCAGCAGCCTACCGCCGGGCAATCAGCCCCAGCATTTT. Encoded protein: CASSLPPGNQPQHF.

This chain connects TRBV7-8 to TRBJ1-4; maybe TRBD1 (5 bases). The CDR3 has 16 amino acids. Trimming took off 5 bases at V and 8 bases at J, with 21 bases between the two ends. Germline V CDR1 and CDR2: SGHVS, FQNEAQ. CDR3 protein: CASSPVRIRVKEKLFF. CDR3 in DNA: TGTGCCAGCAGCCCTGTAAGGATCAGGGTTAAGGAAAAACTGTTTTTT.

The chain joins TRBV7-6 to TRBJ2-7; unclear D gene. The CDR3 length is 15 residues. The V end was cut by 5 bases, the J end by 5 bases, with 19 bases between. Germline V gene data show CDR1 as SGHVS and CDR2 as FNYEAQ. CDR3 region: CASSRSPLDADEQYF. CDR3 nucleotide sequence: TGTGCCAGCAGCCGATCCCCCTTAGATGCCGACGAGCAGTACTTC.

Here the CDR3 DNA reads TGTGCTAGTGGTTTGGTACTGGGGCAAGCTGGAAACACCATATATTTT. It specifies CASGLVLGQAGNTIYF. The chain employs TRBV12-5 and TRBJ1-3; weak D call: TRBD1 (5 bases). Germline V gives CDR1 LGHNT, CDR2 FRNRAP. This CDR3 contains 16 residues. V was clipped by 0 bases and J by 2 bases, with 11 bases between them.

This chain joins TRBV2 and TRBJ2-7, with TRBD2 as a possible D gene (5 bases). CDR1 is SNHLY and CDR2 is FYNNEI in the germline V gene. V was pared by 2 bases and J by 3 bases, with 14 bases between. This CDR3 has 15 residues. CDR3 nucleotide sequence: TGTGCCAGCAGTGAACTGACGGGAACCAGCTACGAGCAGTACTTC. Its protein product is CASSELTGTSYEQYF. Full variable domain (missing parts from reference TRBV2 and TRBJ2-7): EPEVTQTPSHQVTQMGQEVILRCVPISNHLYFYWYRQILGQKVEFLVSFYNNEISEKSEIFDDQFSVERPDGSNFTLKIRSTKLEDSAMYFCASSELTGTSYEQYFGPGTRLTVT.

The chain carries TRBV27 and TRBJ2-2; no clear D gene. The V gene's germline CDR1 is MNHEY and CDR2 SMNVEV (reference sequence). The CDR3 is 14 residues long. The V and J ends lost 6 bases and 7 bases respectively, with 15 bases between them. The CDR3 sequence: CASSPYQVGGELFF. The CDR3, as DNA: TGTGCCAGCAGCCCCTACCAGGTGGGCGGGGAGCTGTTTTTT.

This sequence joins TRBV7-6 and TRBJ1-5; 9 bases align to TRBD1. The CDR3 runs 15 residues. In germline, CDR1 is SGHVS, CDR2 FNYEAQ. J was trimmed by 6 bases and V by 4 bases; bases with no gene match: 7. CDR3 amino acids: CASSSGTGTGQPQHF. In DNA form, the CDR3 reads TGTGCCAGCAGCTCCGGGACAGGGACGGGTCAGCCCCAGCATTTT.

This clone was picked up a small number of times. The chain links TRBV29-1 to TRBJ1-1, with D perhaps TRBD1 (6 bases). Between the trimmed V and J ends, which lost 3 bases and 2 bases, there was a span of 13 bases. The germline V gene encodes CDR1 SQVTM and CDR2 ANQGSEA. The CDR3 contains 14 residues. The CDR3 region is CSVDDDRRNTEAFF. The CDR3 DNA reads TGCAGCGTTGATGACGACAGGCGCAACACTGAAGCTTTCTTT. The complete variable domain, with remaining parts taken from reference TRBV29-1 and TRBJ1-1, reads SAVISQKPSRDICQRGTSLTIQCQVDSQVTMMFWYRQQPGQSLTLIATANQGSEATYESGFVIDKFPISRPNLTFSTLTVSNMSPEDSSIYLCSVDDDRRNTEAFFGQGTRLTVV.

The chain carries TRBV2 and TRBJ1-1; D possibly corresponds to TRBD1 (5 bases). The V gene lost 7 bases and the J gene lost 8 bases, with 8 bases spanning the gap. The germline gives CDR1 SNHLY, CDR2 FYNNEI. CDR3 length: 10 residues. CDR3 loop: CASTGVEAFF. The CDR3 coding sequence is TGTGCCAGCACGGGGGTGGAAGCTTTCTTT.

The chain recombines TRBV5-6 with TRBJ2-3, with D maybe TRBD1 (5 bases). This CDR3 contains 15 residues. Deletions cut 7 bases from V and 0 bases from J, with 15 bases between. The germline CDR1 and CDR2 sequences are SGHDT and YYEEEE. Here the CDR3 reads CASGPLGLSTDTQYF. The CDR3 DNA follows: TGTGCCAGCGGCCCATTGGGGCTTAGCACAGATACGCAGTATTTT. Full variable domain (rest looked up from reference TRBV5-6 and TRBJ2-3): DAGVTQSPTHLIKTRGQQVTLRCSPKSGHDTVSWYQQALGQGPQFIFQYYEEEERQRGNFPDRFSGHQFPNYSSELNVNALLLGDSALYLCASGPLGLSTDTQYFGPGTRLTVL.

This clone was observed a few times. The CDR3 spells CASSFSTGNTIYF. Written as DNA, the CDR3 is TGTGCCAGTAGTTTTAGTACTGGAAACACCATATATTTT. The chain couples TRBV19 to TRBJ1-3, with D hard to call. The CDR3 contains 13 residues. V lost 5 bases and J lost 2, with 7 bases in between. Germline assignment: CDR1 LNHDA and CDR2 SQIVND (reference sequence).

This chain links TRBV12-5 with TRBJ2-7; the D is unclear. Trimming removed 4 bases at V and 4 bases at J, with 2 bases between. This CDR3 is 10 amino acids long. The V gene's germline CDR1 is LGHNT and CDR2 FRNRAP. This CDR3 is CASGSYEQYF. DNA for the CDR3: TGTGCTAGTGGTTCTTACGAGCAGTACTTC. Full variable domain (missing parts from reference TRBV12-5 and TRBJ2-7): DARVTQTPRHKVTEMGQEVTMRCQPILGHNTVFWYRQTMMQGLELLAYFRNRAPLDDSGMPKDRFSAEMPDATLATLKIQPSEPRDSAVYFCASGSYEQYFGPGTRLTVT.

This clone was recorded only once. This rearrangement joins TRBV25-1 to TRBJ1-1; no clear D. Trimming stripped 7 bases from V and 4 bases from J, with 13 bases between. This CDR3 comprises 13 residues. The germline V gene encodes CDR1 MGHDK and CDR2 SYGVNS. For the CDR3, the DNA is TGTGCCAGCACTCCTAGGATGGTCACTGAAGCTTTCTTT. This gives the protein CASTPRMVTEAFF.

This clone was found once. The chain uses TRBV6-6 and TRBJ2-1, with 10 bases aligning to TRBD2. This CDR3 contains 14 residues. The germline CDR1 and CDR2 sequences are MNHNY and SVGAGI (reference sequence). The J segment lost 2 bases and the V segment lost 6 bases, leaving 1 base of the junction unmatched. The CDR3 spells CASSLAGAYNEQFF. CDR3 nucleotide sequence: TGTGCCAGCAGCCTAGCGGGGGCCTACAATGAGCAGTTCTTC.

The CDR3 here is CASSGGLRETQYF. For the CDR3, the DNA is TGTGCCAGCAGCGGGGGACTCCGGGAGACCCAGTACTTC. The chain links TRBV9 to TRBJ2-5, with D perhaps TRBD2 (6 bases). Germline V gene data show CDR1 as SGDLS and CDR2 as YYNGEE. The CDR3 length is 13 residues. The V and J ends lost 3 bases and 5 bases respectively, with 11 bases between them.

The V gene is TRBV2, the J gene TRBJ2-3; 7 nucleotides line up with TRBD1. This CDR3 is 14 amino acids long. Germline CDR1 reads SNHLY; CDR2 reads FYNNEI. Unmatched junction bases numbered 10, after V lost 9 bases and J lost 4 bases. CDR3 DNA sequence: TGTGCCAGTGGGACAGCAGGGCGTCCAGATACGCAGTATTTT. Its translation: CASGTAGRPDTQYF.

The DNA for the CDR3 is TGCGCCAGCAGCCAAGATACGGGTGAAAAACTGTTTTTT. Protein: CASSQDTGEKLFF. The chain combines TRBV4-1 with TRBJ1-4; D gene uncertain. The V gene's germline CDR1 is MGHRA and CDR2 YSYEKL. This CDR3 is built from 13 residues. The germline V and J ends were trimmed by 0 bases and 7 bases, with 6 bases remaining between them.